This T cell receptor beta chain comes out of a study of cytomegalovirus exposure and HLA in healthy donors. PCR primers comprised 60 Vbeta and 13 Jbeta primers. This table comes from immunoSEQ multiplex PCR, and its TCRdb copy is limited to in-frame clones, with some not included. Here the sample spans 200,000 to 300,000 clones, approximately 84% being singletons. The TCR originated in a woman aged 40 to 55 in good health and CMV-seropositive. Sequencing input: PBMCs.

In DNA, the CDR3 is TGTGCCAGCAGTGAAGTGGGTAGCGGGAGTTACGAGCAGTACTTC. Its translation is CASSEVGSGSYEQYF. The V and J genes are TRBV25-1 and TRBJ2-5, with TRBD2 matching over 9 bases. The DNA matches TRBJ2-7 better at its end, which makes the J call doubtful. Looked up from germline, CDR1 is MGHDK and CDR2 is SYGVNS. The CDR3 has 15 amino acids.